Below, 7 T cell receptor beta chains from the same sample are listed, as sequenced in a study of T cells in Graves' hyperthyroidism and ophthalmopathy (dated by TCRdb to the late 2010s). Receptors were amplified or captured by multiplex PCR. Sequenced using an Illumina HiSeq 2000. Amplification of TCR beta CDR3 regions was carried out from RNA transcripts. For the first round of RT-PCR on the TCR CDR3, the HTBI primer set was used together with the Qiagen OneStep RT-PCR kit. The public reads were reanalyzed by TCRdb: fastp trimming at Q25, MiXCR alignment, in-frame beta chains only. Each record represents a unique CDR3 protein, reported with the most common genes and DNA among its rows. In this sample the table shows about 840,000 distinct CDR3 sequences, around 38% of which occur a single time. In total, the top ten clones hold more than 7% of the sample. Sequenced: blood. The receptors here all came from a man in his late teens or twenties with Graves' hyperthyroidism.

The J gene is TRBJ2-7, the V gene TRBV7-9; TRBD2 agrees at 10 bases. Trimming at V came to 6 bases and at J to 3 bases, leaving 5 bases not matched to a gene. This CDR3 has 14 amino acids. Germline V CDR1 and CDR2: SEHNR, FQNEAQ (reference sequence). CDR3 nucleotides: TGTGCCAGCAGTGCTGGACTAGCGGTCTACGAGCAGTACTTC. Protein: CASSAGLAVYEQYF.

This clonotype was seen only a few times. This chain joins TRBV20-1 and TRBJ2-7; a possible D gene is TRBD2 (6 bases). The CDR3 totals 13 residues. V lost 6 bases and J lost 2, with 14 bases in between. Germline CDR1 is DFQATT and CDR2 is SNEGSKA (reference sequence). The DNA of the CDR3 is TGCAGTGCAAAAGGGGACTTCACCTACGAGCAGTACTTC. Its protein is CSAKGDFTYEQYF.

As concerns this clonotype: One end of the junction does not line up with germline, which may come from a read error. This chain connects TRBV10-3 to TRBJ1-1; 7 nucleotides line up with TRBD1. Germline CDR1 reads ENHRY; CDR2 reads SYGVKD. The CDR3 spans 16 residues. The CDR3 nucleotides read TGTGCCAGCAGTGGATCCGAGACAGGGAAAAACACTGAAGCTTTCTTT. Its translation is CASSGSETGKNTEAFF.

This clonotype was detected many times. The chain recombines TRBV10-1 with TRBJ2-5, with TRBD1 identical over 11 bases. The germline CDR1 and CDR2 sequences are WNHNN and SYGVQD (reference sequence). The CDR3 covers 13 residues. V dropped 4 bases and J dropped 5; count of bases not matched to a gene: 0. CDR3 protein: CASSGDRGETQYF. The CDR3 DNA follows: TGCGCCAGCAGTGGGGACAGGGGGGAGACCCAGTACTTC.

The table lists this clonotype with many counts. CDR3 sequence: CASKRTETYEQYF. The CDR3 region has the DNA TGTGCCAGCAAAAGGACAGAGACCTACGAGCAGTACTTC. This chain uses TRBV2 with TRBJ2-7; perhaps TRBD1 as D (6 bases). The germline V gene encodes CDR1 SNHLY and CDR2 FYNNEI. The CDR3 runs 13 residues. Trimming removed 7 bases from V and 2 bases from J, with 12 bases in between.

Turning to this clonotype: A much larger clone differs from this one at a single base, so this may be a read error. This chain links TRBV29-1 with TRBJ2-7; D remains unclear. This CDR3 has 12 amino acids. Germline values: CDR1 SQVTM, CDR2 ANQGSEA. In DNA, the CDR3 is TGCAGCGTTAGAACAGCATCCTACGAGCGGTACTTC. Amino acids: CSVRTASYERYF.

The chain links TRBV29-1 to TRBJ1-1; weak D call: TRBD1 (5 bases). The CDR3 is made up of 14 amino acids. The V and J ends lost 6 bases and 3 bases respectively, with 17 bases between them. The germline gives CDR1 SQVTM, CDR2 ANQGSEA. The CDR3, as DNA: TGCAGCGTAGGTGTAGTGGGGGTTGACACTGAAGCTTTCTTT. Translated, it gives CSVGVVGVDTEAFF.